This T cell receptor beta chain was identified during a study of CD8 T cells in Susac syndrome (dated by TCRdb to between 2018 and 2021). Notes on the research overall: Of the Susac syndrome patients who were sequenced, eight were in clinical remission while about six had clinically active disease. At the time of blood withdrawal, Susac syndrome patients were either therapy-naive, taking corticosteroids (with some also receiving IVIg), or on IVIg alone. Whether CD8+ T cell activation and differentiation in Susac syndrome was antigen driven was tested using repertoire sequencing.

Peripheral blood CD8+ and CD4+ T cells from healthy donors, Susac syndrome patients and multiple sclerosis patients were profiled using high-throughput TCR beta sequencing. Susac syndrome patients met recently defined diagnostic criteria for definite or probable disease. Bulk CD8+ and CD4+ T cells were purified by magnetic negative isolation, while CD8+ TEMRA cells were enriched using FACS. Blood was drawn into EDTA tubes, processed within 24 hours, and PBMCs were isolated by density gradient centrifugation. PBMCs destined for TCR sequencing were cryopreserved in liquid nitrogen and later thawed in a 37 °C water bath. A purity of at least 90% was achieved for sorted or isolated CD4+, CD8+ and CD8+ TEMRA cells. Turning to this clonotype: Its recognized antigen is unknown. No quality values exist for individual bases; no much larger clone is one base distant.

RNA was extracted using the RNeasy kit, and roughly 0.5 to 1 ug of the RNA was reverse transcribed with random hexamers. The immunoSEQ multiplex PCR assay, which covers 54 Vbeta and 13 Jbeta segments, was used to amplify TCR beta CDR3 regions. Bias from PCR amplification was corrected by using a synthetic template baseline for primer optimization and for computational correction. For the original study's pipeline: Only productive sequences were kept, with reads annotated to V, D and J genes according to IMGT and analyzed in immunoSEQ Analyzer. To calculate clonality, Shannon entropy was normalized by log2 of the number of productive unique sequences and then subtracted from one. Public and private clones were assessed among the 100 most prevalent clones of each patient and control. Clones were defined as Susac-specific when absent from the healthy and MS cohorts, from about 970 published viral clones and from other ImmuneACCESS disease sequences. The public reads were reprocessed in TCRdb via fastp at Q25 and MiXCR, keeping in-frame beta chains. Merged by CDR3 protein, the rows form single entries marked with the most common genes and DNA. TCRdb, rather than the study authors, made the V and J calls. This sample holds about 140,000 distinct CDR3 sequences; 95% were observed only once. Of the sample, 0.13% to 0.15% is held by the ten largest clones.

Deletion took 0 bases off V and 4 bases off J, with a span of 9 bases between the germline ends. The CDR3, cysteine through phenylalanine, is 14 amino acids long. Just CDR3 DNA is preserved here, 42 bases in frame from base 1. The germline V gene yields MNHEY for CDR1 and SVGEGT for CDR2. The paper as a whole reports these results and caveats: The CD4+ T cell repertoire of patients with Susac syndrome showed no detectable clonal expansion. The number of individuals in the TCR sequencing and HLA analysis was recognized as being relatively small.

This receptor was obtained from a human donor with Susac syndrome. The material sequenced was CD4+ T cells from PBMCs. This chain joins TRBV6-2 or TRBV6-3 to TRBJ1-2, with an unclear D gene assignment. The CDR3 protein is CASSYSTRSYGYTF. The sequenced DNA: TGTGCCAGCAGTTACTCGACTAGGAGCTATGGCTACACCTTC.